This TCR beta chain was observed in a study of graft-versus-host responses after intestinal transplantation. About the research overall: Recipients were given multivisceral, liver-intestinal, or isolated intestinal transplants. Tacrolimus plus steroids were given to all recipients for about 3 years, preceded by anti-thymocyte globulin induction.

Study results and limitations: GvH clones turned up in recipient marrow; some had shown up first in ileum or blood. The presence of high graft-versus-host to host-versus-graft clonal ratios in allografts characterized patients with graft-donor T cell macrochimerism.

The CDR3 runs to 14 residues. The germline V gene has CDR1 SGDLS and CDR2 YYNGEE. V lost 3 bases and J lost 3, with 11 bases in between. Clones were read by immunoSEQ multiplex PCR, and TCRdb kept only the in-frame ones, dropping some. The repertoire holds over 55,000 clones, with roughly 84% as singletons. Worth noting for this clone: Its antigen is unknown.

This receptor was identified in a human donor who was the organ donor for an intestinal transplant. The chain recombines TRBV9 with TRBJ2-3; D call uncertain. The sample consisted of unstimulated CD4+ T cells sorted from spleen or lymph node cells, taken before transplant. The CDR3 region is CASSDRVGTDTQYF. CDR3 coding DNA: TGTGCCAGCAGCGACAGAGTCGGTACAGATACGCAGTATTTT.